The clone carrying this T cell receptor beta chain was observed a handful of times. The antigen remains undetermined. This specimen comes from a study of response to subunit inactivated influenza vaccine. Overall study results and limits: The authors put forward the suggestion that each seasonal influenza vaccination may bring in only a limited number of new T cells.

TCRdb re-called the RT-PCR reads through MiXCR, storing one row per CDR3 protein. Among 150,000 or so distinct CDR3 sequences, approximately 12% were seen once, and the ten largest hold roughly a third. Trimming removed 2 bases from V and 0 bases from J; junction bases left unmatched: 5. This CDR3 spans 17 amino acids. CDR1 and CDR2 from the germline V gene are LGHDT and YNNKEL (reference sequence). This chain joins TRBV3-1 and TRBJ2-3, with 10 bases matching TRBD2. The sequence was obtained from a man between 50 and 75 years old who received an inactivated influenza vaccine. The sequences come from CD8+ T cells sorted from PBMCs, collected around 25 months after vaccination. The CDR3 coding sequence is TGTGCCAGCAGCCAAAAAGGACTAGCGGCAAGCACAGATACGCAGTATTTT. Its translation: CASSQKGLAASTDTQYF.